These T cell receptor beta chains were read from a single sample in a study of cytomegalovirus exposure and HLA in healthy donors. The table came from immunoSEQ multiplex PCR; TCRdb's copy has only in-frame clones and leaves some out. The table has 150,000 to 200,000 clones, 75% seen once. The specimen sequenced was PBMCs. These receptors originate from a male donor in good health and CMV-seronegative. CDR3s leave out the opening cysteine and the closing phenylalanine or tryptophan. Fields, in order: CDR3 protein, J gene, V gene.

ASSISHGGGNEQF TRBJ2-1 TRBV19
ASVMGRGPYEQF TRBJ2-1 TRBV5-1
ASSYSLAVPTEAF TRBJ1-1 TRBV6-6
ASSRTGGPYNEQF TRBJ2-1 TRBV4-1
ASSFPPEDYGYT TRBJ1-2 TRBV7-9
ASSWTSGSPLSTDTQY TRBJ2-3 TRBV5-6
ASSSSAGDHTDTQY TRBJ2-3 TRBV5-1
AISGGQGLNTGELF TRBJ2-2 TRBV10-3
ASSMARSGANVLT TRBJ2-6 TRBV19
ASSVWGPGGTEAF TRBJ1-1 TRBV28
ASSGGLLTDTQY TRBJ2-3 TRBV5-6
ASGEGQGNTEAF TRBJ1-1 TRBV6-6
ASSGQGPNNEQF TRBJ2-1 TRBV27
ASSPGDTEAF TRBJ1-1 TRBV18
ASSSGQGNTEAF TRBJ1-1 TRBV11-1
ASSQVQGSAQPQH TRBJ1-5 TRBV4-1
ASRGRGDVTQY TRBJ2-3 TRBV7-2
ASSRGTGNTGELF TRBJ2-2 TRBV4-2
ASSITGSYEQY TRBJ2-7 TRBV7-8
ASSPQTGAQPQH TRBJ1-5 TRBV7-2
ASSLPSGRANNEQF TRBJ2-1 TRBV18
ASSYGYGRDRGQDTQY TRBJ2-3 TRBV7-8
ASSFAAEAF TRBJ1-1 TRBV7-9
ASSTFTLDEQF TRBJ2-1 TRBV5-6
ASSARDSRQETQY TRBJ2-5 TRBV9
ASSPGSGKRFYEQY TRBJ2-7 TRBV7-8
ASSRSSGSSYEQY TRBJ2-7 TRBV6-5
ASSSQGNTEAF TRBJ1-1 TRBV5-6
ASSPDRGGKYTEAF TRBJ1-1 TRBV7-9
ASSQDSRDTQY TRBJ2-3 TRBV4-1
ASSIGGVSNQPQH TRBJ1-5 TRBV19
ASSPGLYQETQY TRBJ2-5 TRBV6-6